The rows below give T cell receptor beta chains drawn from one sample of a study of cytomegalovirus exposure and HLA in healthy donors. Generated by immunoSEQ multiplex PCR, the TCRdb table keeps only in-frame clones and is missing some. This sample yields 200,000 or so clones, of which 65% to 85% are seen a single time; 2.9% belongs to the top ten. The sequencing input was PBMCs. The receptors come from a man aged 30-40 years in good health and CMV-seronegative. Both conserved end residues are part of each CDR3. A D gene is named only where the DNA matches it firmly. Clone size, where shown, is once, few, many, or a class for clones that have expanded.

>.|TRBV7-9|.|TRBJ2-5
CSSTPVETQYF
TGTTCCAGCACCCCGGTTGAGACCCAGTACTTC
>TRBD2|TRBV5-4|few|TRBJ2-4
CASRSTSGESKNIQYF
TGTGCCAGCAGAAGTACTAGCGGGGAATCCAAAAACATTCAGTACTTC
>TRBD2|TRBV9|once|TRBJ2-2
CASSVALAGLTGELFF
TGTGCCAGCAGCGTAGCACTAGCGGGGCTCACCGGGGAGCTGTTTTTT
>.|TRBV7-9|.|TRBJ2-3
CASSLVQGSTDTQYF
TGTGCCAGCAGCTTGGTCCAGGGGAGCACAGATACGCAGTATTTT
>.|TRBV28|.|TRBJ2-3
CATERSGGGTDTQYF
TGTGCCACCGAAAGGAGCGGCGGGGGCACAGATACGCAGTATTTT
>TRBD1|TRBV19|few|TRBJ1-1
CASSITTTGTSEAFF
TGTGCCAGTAGTATAACCACGACAGGGACGAGTGAAGCTTTCTTT
>.|TRBV6-1|.|TRBJ2-3
CASSLSWGGTDTQYF
TGTGCCAGCAGTCTATCCTGGGGGGGCACAGATACGCAGTATTTT
>TRBD1|TRBV6-4|.|TRBJ1-1
CASSKTGGDTEAFF
TGTGCCAGCAGTAAGACAGGGGGGGACACTGAAGCTTTCTTT
>.|TRBV4-1|.|TRBJ2-7
CASSPLDSREQYF
TGCGCCAGCAGCCCTCTGGACAGTCGCGAGCAGTACTTC
>TRBD1|TRBV15|.|TRBJ2-7
CATSRGLQGAFYEQYF
TGTGCCACCAGCAGGGGACTACAGGGGGCCTTCTACGAGCAGTACTTC
>.|TRBV7-9|.|TRBJ2-5
CASSLARELWKETQYF
TGTGCCAGCAGCTTAGCGCGAGAACTATGGAAAGAGACCCAGTACTTC
>TRBD2|TRBV5-1|.|TRBJ2-1
CASSISGGNYNEQFF
TGCGCCAGCAGCATAAGCGGGGGAAACTACAATGAGCAGTTCTTC
>.|TRBV9|.|TRBJ1-2
CASSSRDGYTF
TGTGCCAGCAGCTCCCGGGATGGCTACACCTTC
>.|TRBV13|.|TRBJ2-1
CASSLGGSNEQFF
TGTGCCAGCAGCTTAGGGGGGAGCAATGAGCAGTTCTTC
>.|TRBV2|.|TRBJ1-6
CASSDRSYNSPLHF
TGTGCCAGCAGTGATCGCAGTTATAATTCACCCCTCCACTTT
>.|TRBV28|.|TRBJ1-1
CASSQVERTEAFF
TGTGCCAGCAGTCAGGTGGAGCGGACTGAAGCTTTCTTT
>.|TRBV19|.|TRBJ2-1
CASTIHPPPRDNEQFF
TGTGCCAGTACCATCCACCCCCCCCCTAGAGACAATGAGCAGTTCTTC
>TRBD1|TRBV27|.|TRBJ1-4
CASSPPQGSREKLFF
TGTGCCAGCAGTCCGCCACAGGGGAGCCGCGAAAAACTGTTTTTT
>.|TRBV5-5|few|TRBJ2-7
CASSLGQAPYEQYF
TGTGCCAGCAGCTTGGGGCAGGCCCCCTACGAGCAGTACTTC
>TRBD1|TRBV6-5|.|TRBJ2-2
CASSKKLTGFGELFF
TGTGCCAGCAGTAAGAAACTGACAGGGTTTGGGGAGCTGTTTTTT
>.|TRBV6-5|few|TRBJ2-3
CASGRTDTQYF
TGTGCCAGCGGGCGCACAGATACGCAGTATTTT
>.|TRBV27|.|TRBJ2-7
CASSLSDSSYEQYF
TGTGCCAGCAGTTTATCGGACAGCTCCTACGAGCAGTACTTC